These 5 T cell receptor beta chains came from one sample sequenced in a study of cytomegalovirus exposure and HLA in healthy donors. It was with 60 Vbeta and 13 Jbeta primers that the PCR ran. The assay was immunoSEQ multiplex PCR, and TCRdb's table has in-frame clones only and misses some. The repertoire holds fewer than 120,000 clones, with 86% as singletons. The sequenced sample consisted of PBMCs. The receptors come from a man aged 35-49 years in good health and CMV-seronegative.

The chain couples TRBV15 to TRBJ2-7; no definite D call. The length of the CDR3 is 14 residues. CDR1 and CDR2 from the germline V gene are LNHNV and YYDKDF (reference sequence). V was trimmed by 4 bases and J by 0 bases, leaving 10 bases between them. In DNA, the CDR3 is TGTGCCACCAGCACCGTATTGAGCTCCTACGAGCAGTACTTC. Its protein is CATSTVLSSYEQYF. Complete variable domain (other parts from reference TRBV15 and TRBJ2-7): DAMVIQNPRYQVTQFGKPVTLSCSQTLNHNVMYWYQQKSSQAPKLLFHYYDKDFNNEADTPDNFQSRRPNTSFCFLDIRSPGLGDTAMYLCATSTVLSSYEQYFGPGTRLTVT.

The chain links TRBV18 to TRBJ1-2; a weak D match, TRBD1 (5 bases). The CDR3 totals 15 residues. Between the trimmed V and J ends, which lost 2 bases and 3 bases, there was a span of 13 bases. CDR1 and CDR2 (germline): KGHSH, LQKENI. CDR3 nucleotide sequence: TGTGCCAGCTCACCAATTAGGGGCGCGGACTATGGCTACACCTTC. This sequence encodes CASSPIRGADYGYTF.

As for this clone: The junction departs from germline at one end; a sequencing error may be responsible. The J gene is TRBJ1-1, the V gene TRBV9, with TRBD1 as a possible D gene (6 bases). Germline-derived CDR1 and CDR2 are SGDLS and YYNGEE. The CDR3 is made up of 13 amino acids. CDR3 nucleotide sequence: TGTGCCAGCAGTCCTACAGGGAACCCTGAAGCTTTCTTT. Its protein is CASSPTGNPEAFF.

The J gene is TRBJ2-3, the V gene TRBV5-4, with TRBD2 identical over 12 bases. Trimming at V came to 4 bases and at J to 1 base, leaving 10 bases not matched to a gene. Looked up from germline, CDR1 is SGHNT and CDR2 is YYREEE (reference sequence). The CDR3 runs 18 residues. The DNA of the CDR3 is TGTGCCAGCAGCCCAGGGCTAGCGGGGGGGTGGGGCACAGATACGCAGTATTTT. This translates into CASSPGLAGGWGTDTQYF.

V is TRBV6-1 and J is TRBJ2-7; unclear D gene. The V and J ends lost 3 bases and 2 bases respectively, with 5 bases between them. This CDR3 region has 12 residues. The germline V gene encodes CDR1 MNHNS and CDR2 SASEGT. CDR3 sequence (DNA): TGTGCCAGCAGTGACCCCGCCTACGAGCAGTACTTC. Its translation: CASSDPAYEQYF.